These T cell receptor beta chains were read from a single sample in a study of shared clonotypes between healthy human individuals. Sequencing was performed with immunoSEQ multiplex PCR; in TCRdb, only in-frame clones are kept and a portion is missing. The top ten hold 0.32% of the sample, which has hundreds of thousands of clones, 96% seen once. Input material: memory CD8+ T cells sorted from blood. The receptor set was obtained from a man aged 25 to 45 in good health. CDR3s leave out the opening cysteine and the closing phenylalanine or tryptophan.

len,v_gene,j_gene,CDR3aa
9,TRBV5-1,TRBJ2-1,ASRRNFRVF
11,TRBV6-1,TRBJ2-1,ASRLAAVNEQF
12,TRBV5-1,TRBJ1-4,ASSPARDGEKLF
14,TRBV14,TRBJ1-5,ASSHRSRETNQPQH
12,TRBV27,TRBJ2-2,ASTPGRIAGELF
16,TRBV19,TRBJ2-6,ARLPPPGRCSGANVLT
13,TRBV28,TRBJ2-2,ASSRTGTNTGELF
9,TRBV25-1,TRBJ2-7,ASSLRYEQY
15,TRBV5-1,TRBJ2-6,ASRREGPSSGANVLT
10,TRBV28,TRBJ2-7,ASSLSSYEQY
12,TRBV7-2,TRBJ2-7,ASSLGGQVYEQY
10,TRBV18,TRBJ2-5,ASSPLGETQY
13,TRBV28,TRBJ1-5,ASSQGGKRNQPQH
12,TRBV18,TRBJ1-1,ASSPRGANTEAF
11,TRBV19,TRBJ2-1,ATARVSYNEQF
13,TRBV30,TRBJ1-5,AWSGRGRSNQPQH
13,TRBV15,TRBJ2-4,ATSRGGGDKNIQY
15,TRBV7-3,TRBJ2-3,ASSPNRLATGTDTQY
14,TRBV7-8,TRBJ2-1,ASSLPRVGRYNEQF
12,TRBV4-2,TRBJ1-2,ASSQDTGAYGYT
16,TRBV9,TRBJ2-5,ASSALLKRELFQETQY
10,TRBV28,TRBJ2-3,ARLAGPDTQY
12,TRBV5-1,TRBJ2-7,ASSLGQGAYEQY
12,TRBV7-9,TRBJ2-1,ASSRLAGVNEQF
12,TRBV7-8,TRBJ2-5,ASSLARGGETQY
14,TRBV18,TRBJ2-1,ASSVSTPTSGRAQF
11,TRBV18,TRBJ2-7,ASSPWRVGEQY
12,TRBV27,TRBJ2-5,ASSSQGPEETQY
11,TRBV27,TRBJ2-3,ASWGLGTDTQY
11,TRBV10-3,TRBJ2-7,AISLGQAYEQY
12,TRBV7-7,TRBJ2-7,ASSPRTGAYEQY
13,TRBV5-1,TRBJ2-2,ASSLDRVATGELF
11,TRBV9,TRBJ2-5,ASSAGGQETQY
13,TRBV5-1,TRBJ2-7,ASSPNSRSSYEQY
16,TRBV10-1,TRBJ2-1,ASSLGRRDPMCYNEQF
13,TRBV6-6,TRBJ2-7,ASTLRGQGFGEQY
14,TRBV19,TRBJ2-1,ASTQMIREGENEQF
9,TRBV20-1,TRBJ2-7,SASPSYEQY
12,TRBV7-9,TRBJ2-2,ASRGAWVTGELF